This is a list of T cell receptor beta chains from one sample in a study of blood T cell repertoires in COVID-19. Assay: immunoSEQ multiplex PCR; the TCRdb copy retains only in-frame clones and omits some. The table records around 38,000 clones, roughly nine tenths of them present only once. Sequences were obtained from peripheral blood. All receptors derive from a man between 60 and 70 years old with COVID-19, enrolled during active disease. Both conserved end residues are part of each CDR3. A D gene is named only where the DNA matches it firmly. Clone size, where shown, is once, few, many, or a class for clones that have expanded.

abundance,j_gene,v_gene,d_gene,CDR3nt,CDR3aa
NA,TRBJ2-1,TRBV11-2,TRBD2,TGTGCCAGTGGTAGCGGGAGGCCCTCCTACAATGAGCAGTTCTTC,CASGSGRPSYNEQFF
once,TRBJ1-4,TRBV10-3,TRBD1,TGTGCCATCAGCCCCCGCGAGACAGGGGTTGAAAAACTGTTTTTT,CAISPRETGVEKLFF
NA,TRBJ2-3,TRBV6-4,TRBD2,TGTGCCAGCAGTGACTATGCGGGAGATTCAGATACGCAGTATTTT,CASSDYAGDSDTQYF
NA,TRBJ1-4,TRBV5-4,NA,TGTGCCAGCAGCCCCCGGACTGCGGAAAAACTGTTTTTT,CASSPRTAEKLFF
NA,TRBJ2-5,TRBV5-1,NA,TGCGCCAGCAAGCAGGGTCCGCAAGAGACCCAGTACTTC,CASKQGPQETQYF
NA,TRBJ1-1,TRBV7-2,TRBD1,TGTGCCAGCAGCTTCCAGGGGGGGAACACTGAAGCTTTCTTT,CASSFQGGNTEAFF
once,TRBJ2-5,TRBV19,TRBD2,TGTGCCAGTAGCGGGGGGGAGACCCAGTACTTC,CASSGGETQYF
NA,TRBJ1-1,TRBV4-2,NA,TGTGCCAGCAGCCAAGGGTACTCGAACACTGAAGCTTTCTTT,CASSQGYSNTEAFF
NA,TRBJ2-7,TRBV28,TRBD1,TGTGCCAGCCAGTACAGGGGTGGTTCGGGCGAGCAGTACTTC,CASQYRGGSGEQYF
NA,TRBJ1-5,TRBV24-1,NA,TGTGCCACCAGCGTCCAGGGCTATAGCAATCAGCCCCAGCATTTT,CATSVQGYSNQPQHF
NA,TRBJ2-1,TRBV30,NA,TGTGCCTGGAGAGGTAGACGGGACAATGAGCAGTTCTTC,CAWRGRRDNEQFF
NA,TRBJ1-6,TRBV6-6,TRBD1,TGTGCCAGCAGTTACTCAAAGGGGGCCAATTCACCCCTCCACTTT,CASSYSKGANSPLHF
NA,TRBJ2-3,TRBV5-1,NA,TGCGCCAGCCAAAGACAAGGGGTCACAGATACGCAGTATTTT,CASQRQGVTDTQYF
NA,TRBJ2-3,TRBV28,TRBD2,TGTGCCAGCAGTTTATTCGGCGGGAGCGCTGATACGCAGTATTTT,CASSLFGGSADTQYF
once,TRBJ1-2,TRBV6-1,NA,TGTGCCAGCAGTGAACGGGGACTGAACTATGGCTACACCTTC,CASSERGLNYGYTF
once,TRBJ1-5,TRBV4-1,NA,TGCGCCAGCAGCCGCGCGGAGAGCAATCAGCCCCAGCATTTT,CASSRAESNQPQHF
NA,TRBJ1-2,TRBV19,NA,TGTGCCAGTAGTATAAACCAGTCACCTAACTATGGCTACACCTTC,CASSINQSPNYGYTF